These 29 T cell receptor beta chains originate from one sample sequenced in a study of cytomegalovirus exposure and HLA in healthy donors. PCR involved 60 Vbeta and 13 Jbeta primers. Data came from immunoSEQ multiplex PCR; TCRdb stores just in-frame clones and leaves some out. The table has around 190,000 clones, around 80% seen once. Sequencing was carried out using PBMCs. These receptors all come from a man between 18 and 29 years old in good health and CMV-seronegative.

This clone occurred a few times. The CDR3 sequence is CASSQDARDRGVYEQFF. CDR3 nucleotide sequence: TGTGCCAGCAGCCAAGACGCCCGGGACAGGGGAGTCTATGAGCAGTTCTTC. The chain combines TRBV4-2 with TRBJ2-1; 10 positions agree with TRBD1. The CDR3 contains 17 residues. V lost 0 bases to trimming and J lost 8 bases; unmatched junction nucleotides: 10. The V gene's germline CDR1 is LGHNA and CDR2 YNFKEQ.

V and J are TRBV11-2 and TRBJ2-1, with 7 bases lining up with TRBD2. CDR1 and CDR2 from the germline V gene are SGHAT and FQNNGV. The CDR3 is 14 residues long. Trimming removed 2 bases from V and 7 bases from J; junction bases left unmatched: 5. CDR3 loop: CASSLSGALNEQFF. The CDR3 DNA sequence: TGTGCCAGCAGCTTAAGCGGGGCCTTGAATGAGCAGTTCTTC.

The rearrangement uses TRBV11-2 and TRBJ2-7, with D possibly TRBD1 on 6 matching bases. The CDR3 is made up of 13 amino acids. Germline CDR1 is SGHAT and CDR2 is FQNNGV. V was clipped by 6 bases and J by 3 bases, with 12 bases between them. CDR3 sequence reads: CASRKQQGYEQYF. The CDR3 bases are TGTGCCAGCAGGAAACAACAGGGCTACGAGCAGTACTTC.

V is TRBV27 and J is TRBJ1-4; maybe TRBD1 (6 bases). The V gene lost 2 bases and the J gene lost 4 bases, with 26 bases spanning the gap. The CDR3 is 20 residues long. Germline loops: CDR1 MNHEY, CDR2 SMNVEV (reference sequence). The CDR3 coding sequence is TGTGCCAGCAGTTTAAGTGGATGGGGGGGGCAGGTTGAATTTAATGAAAAACTGTTTTTT. Translating it yields CASSLSGWGGQVEFNEKLFF.

The chain employs TRBV15 and TRBJ1-1; 10 bases align to TRBD1. The V gene end was trimmed by 6 bases and the J gene end by 2 bases; junction bases not matched to a gene: 9. In germline, CDR1 is LNHNV, CDR2 YYDKDF (reference sequence). This CDR3 contains 16 residues. CDR3 protein: CATRNLKTGGNTEAFF. The CDR3 nucleotides read TGTGCCACCAGAAACCTGAAGACAGGGGGCAACACTGAAGCTTTCTTT.

This clone was observed a handful of times. This chain connects TRBV30 to TRBJ2-3, with D possibly TRBD1 on 5 matching bases. The CDR3 covers 13 residues. Germline CDR1 is GTSNPN and CDR2 is SVGIG (reference sequence). Trimming removed 2 bases from V and 3 bases from J, with 9 bases in between. CDR3 in amino acids: CAWSYRGTDTQYF. CDR3 bases: TGTGCCTGGAGTTATAGGGGAACAGATACGCAGTATTTT.

A single count supports this clone. The rearrangement links TRBV27 to TRBJ1-1; D is unclear. Per the germline V gene, CDR1 is MNHEY and CDR2 is SMNVEV (reference sequence). The CDR3 runs to 14 residues. V was clipped by 5 bases and J by 2 bases, with 12 bases between them. DNA for the CDR3: TGTGCCAGCAGTCCGAGGGATCTTAACACTGAAGCTTTCTTT. Residues: CASSPRDLNTEAFF.

V is TRBV15 and J is TRBJ2-1; TRBD2 agrees at 8 bases. After removal of 0 bases from V and 9 bases from J, the junction contained 4 bases not matched to a gene. The CDR3 contains 14 residues. The germline CDR1 and CDR2 sequences are LNHNV and YYDKDF (reference sequence). CDR3 in DNA: TGTGCCACCAGCAGAGAGTCGGGGGGGCTTGAGCAGTTCTTC. Its translation: CATSRESGGLEQFF.

J is TRBJ1-2 and V is TRBV27, with 9 nucleotides matching TRBD1. This CDR3 spans 13 amino acids. After removal of 6 bases from V and 10 bases from J, the junction contained 9 bases not matched to a gene. Looked up from germline, CDR1 is MNHEY and CDR2 is SMNVEV (reference sequence). Written as DNA, the CDR3 is TGTGCCAGCAGGGAGGGACAGGGCTTCGCCTACACCTTC. It encodes CASREGQGFAYTF.

The gene calls are TRBV28 and TRBJ2-5, with a weak D call TRBD2 (6 bases). V lost 6 bases and J 4 bases, leaving 12 bases between the germline ends. Germline CDR1 reads MDHEN; CDR2 reads SYDVKM. This CDR3 has 13 residues. The CDR3 DNA sequence: TGTGCCAGCAGCTGGGAGGAGGGAGAGACCCAGTACTTC. Its translation is CASSWEEGETQYF.

The J gene is TRBJ1-5, the V gene TRBV2; no definite D call. V dropped 1 base and J dropped 3 bases, with 10 bases sitting between them. Germline V CDR1 and CDR2: SNHLY, FYNNEI. CDR3 length: 15 residues. CDR3 nucleotides: TGTGCCAGCAGTGAAGATCTGGCCGACAATCAGCCCCAGCATTTT. It encodes CASSEDLADNQPQHF.

This clone was counted a few times. The chain uses TRBV2 and TRBJ1-6, with D unclear. Germline V gene sequence: CDR1 SNHLY, CDR2 FYNNEI. The CDR3 runs to 14 residues. V was shortened by 4 bases and J by 3 bases, with 7 bases between the two germline ends. The CDR3 DNA follows: TGTGCCAGCAGTGGGGGAGGCTATAATTCACCCCTCCACTTT. This codes for CASSGGGYNSPLHF.

V usage is TRBV9 and J usage is TRBJ1-2; 9 nucleotides line up with TRBD1. Looked up from germline, CDR1 is SGDLS and CDR2 is YYNGEE. The V gene end was trimmed by 0 bases and the J gene end by 5 bases; junction bases not matched to a gene: 5. The CDR3 covers 15 residues. The CDR3 region has the DNA TGTGCCAGCAGCGTAGAAGGGACAGGGACGTATGGCTACACCTTC. It is translated as CASSVEGTGTYGYTF.

The chain is built from TRBV4-1 and TRBJ2-1, with TRBD2 identical over 11 bases. The trim removed 0 bases at V and 5 bases at J, leaving 18 bases unmatched. CDR3 length: 21 residues. The germline V gene has CDR1 MGHRA and CDR2 YSYEKL. The CDR3 is CASSQEISGRAGALRNNEQFF. The CDR3 DNA is TGCGCCAGCAGCCAAGAAATTAGCGGGAGGGCCGGGGCCTTGCGAAACAATGAGCAGTTCTTC.

This clone came up a few times. The V call is TRBV18, the J call TRBJ2-7, with 11 nucleotides matching TRBD1. J gave up 1 base and V 3 bases, and 5 bases lay outside the gene matches. This CDR3 has 16 residues. CDR1 and CDR2 (germline): KGHSH, LQKENI. CDR3 nucleotide sequence: TGTGCCAGCTCACCGCAGGGACAGGGGGGTTCCTACGAGCAGTACTTC. Translating it yields CASSPQGQGGSYEQYF.

The chain recombines TRBV7-8 with TRBJ2-2, with D perhaps TRBD1 (6 bases). Trimming shortened V by 2 bases and J by 4 bases, and 20 bases separated the two germline ends. This CDR3 is 18 amino acids long. Germline V CDR1 and CDR2: SGHVS, FQNEAQ. CDR3 DNA: TGTGCCAGCAGCTTAACGTGGTCTGTCCAAGGGGGCACCGGGGAGCTGTTTTTT. The encoded protein is CASSLTWSVQGGTGELFF. The full variable domain, rest sourced from reference TRBV7-8 and TRBJ2-2, is GAGVSQSPRYKVAKRGQDVALRCDPISGHVSLFWYQQALGQGPEFLTYFQNEAQLDKSGLPSDRFFAERPEGSVSTLKIQRTQQEDSAVYLCASSLTWSVQGGTGELFFGEGSRLTVL.

This clone was seen only a few times. This chain uses TRBV28 with TRBJ2-7; possible D gene TRBD1, 7 bases. Germline V gives CDR1 MDHEN, CDR2 SYDVKM. The CDR3 consists of 14 residues. Trimming removed 10 bases from V and 2 bases from J, with 18 bases in between. The CDR3 nucleotides read TGTGCCACCAGCGGAGGGGGCTTCGCCTACGAGCAGTACTTC. As protein: CATSGGGFAYEQYF.

This sequence joins TRBV13 and TRBJ2-7; 8 positions agree with TRBD2. V dropped 5 bases and J dropped 1; count of bases not matched to a gene: 4. This CDR3 region has 14 residues. The germline V gene encodes CDR1 PRHDT and CDR2 FYEKMQ (reference sequence). This CDR3 reads CASSPREGSYEQYF. In DNA form, the CDR3 reads TGTGCCAGCAGCCCCCGGGAGGGATCCTACGAGCAGTACTTC.

V is TRBV14 and J is TRBJ2-7; TRBD1 matches at 8 bases. The CDR3 covers 15 residues. Losses at the gene ends were 2 bases for V and 6 bases for J; bases not matched to a gene: 9. CDR1 is SGHDN and CDR2 is FVKESK in the germline V gene. DNA of the CDR3: TGTGCCAGCAGCCAACGGACAGGGTTTATTATCGAGCAGTACTTC. It encodes CASSQRTGFIIEQYF.

In DNA, the CDR3 is TGTGCCATGAACAGGGACCTGGGCTACGAGCAGTACTTC. Its translation: CAMNRDLGYEQYF. J is TRBJ2-5 and V is TRBV10-3, with D possibly TRBD1 on 6 matching bases. The DNA matches TRBJ2-7 better at its end, which makes the J call doubtful. CDR3 length equals 13 residues. Germline loops: CDR1 ENHRY, CDR2 SYGVKD.

J is TRBJ1-1 and V is TRBV19, with D unresolved. V lost 5 bases and J lost 2, with 9 bases in between. The germline V gene has CDR1 LNHDA and CDR2 SQIVND (reference sequence). The CDR3 covers 13 residues. CDR3 in DNA: TGTGCCAGTAGTTTTACAGAAAACACTGAAGCTTTCTTT. It yields the protein CASSFTENTEAFF. The full variable domain, with the rest looked up from reference TRBV19 and TRBJ1-1, is DGGITQSPKYLFRKEGQNVTLSCEQNLNHDAMYWYRQDPGQGLRLIYYSQIVNDFQKGDIAEGYSVSREKKESFPLTVTSAQKNPTAFYLCASSFTENTEAFFGQGTRLTVV.

The chain is built from TRBV7-9 and TRBJ1-1, with D perhaps TRBD1 (6 bases). From germline, CDR1 is SEHNR and CDR2 FQNEAQ (reference sequence). CDR3 length: 16 amino acids. V gave up 3 bases and J gave up 3 bases, with 17 bases separating them. The CDR3 DNA is TGTGCCAGCAGCTTTGACAGGAGTGACTTGGACACTGAAGCTTTCTTT. Translating it yields CASSFDRSDLDTEAFF.

The chain couples TRBV2 to TRBJ2-1; TRBD2 matches at 14 bases. The CDR3 runs 14 residues. In germline, CDR1 is SNHLY, CDR2 FYNNEI. V shed 7 bases, J shed 8 bases, and the junction held 4 bases outside the gene matches. The CDR3 protein is CASTTSGRVHEQFF. The CDR3 bases are TGTGCCAGCACGACTAGCGGGAGGGTTCATGAGCAGTTCTTC.

This chain uses TRBV11-2 with TRBJ1-1; D may be TRBD1 (5 bases). In germline, CDR1 is SGHAT, CDR2 FQNNGV. V lost 5 bases and J 1 base, leaving 14 bases between the germline ends. The CDR3 covers 15 residues. The CDR3 region is CASSPSAGRNTEAFF. In DNA, the CDR3 is TGTGCCAGCAGCCCTTCCGCAGGGCGGAACACTGAAGCTTTCTTT.

This sequence joins TRBV4-3 and TRBJ2-3; D not certain. Between the trimmed V and J ends, which lost 1 base and 0 bases, there was a span of 11 bases. The germline gives CDR1 LGHNA, CDR2 YSLEER. This CDR3 is 16 amino acids long. This CDR3 reads CASSQAVGSSTDTQYF. The CDR3 DNA is TGCGCCAGCAGCCAAGCAGTGGGCTCGAGCACAGATACGCAGTATTTT.

This chain joins TRBV6-5 and TRBJ1-5; 7 positions agree with TRBD1. This CDR3 spans 15 amino acids. V shed 6 bases and J 3 bases; nucleotides not matched to a gene: 8. The germline V gene has CDR1 MNHEY and CDR2 SVGAGI. CDR3 sequence reads: CASRYQQGPNQPQHF. CDR3 coding DNA: TGTGCCAGCAGGTACCAACAGGGGCCCAATCAGCCCCAGCATTTT.

This chain connects TRBV18 to TRBJ2-3; 8 positions agree with TRBD2. J lost 9 bases, V lost 9 bases, and 23 bases had no gene match. Germline loops: CDR1 KGHSH, CDR2 LQKENI. The length of the CDR3 is 17 residues. For the CDR3, the DNA is TGTGCCAGTTCCCCGCGGGCTAGCGGGTCTAATTGGGGCACGCAGTATTTT. This sequence encodes CASSPRASGSNWGTQYF.

The chain carries TRBV9 and TRBJ2-5, with TRBD1 matching over 7 bases. The V and J ends lost 2 bases and 4 bases, in that order; junction bases with no gene match: 11. Germline-derived CDR1 and CDR2 are SGDLS and YYNGEE. The CDR3 totals 16 residues. The CDR3 spells CASSVQGQPLGETQYF. In DNA, the CDR3 is TGTGCCAGCAGCGTGCAGGGACAGCCCCTTGGAGAGACCCAGTACTTC.

V and J are TRBV30 and TRBJ2-1; tentatively, D is TRBD1 (7 bases). This CDR3 contains 21 residues. V was pared by 0 bases and J by 7 bases, with 34 bases between. From germline, CDR1 is GTSNPN and CDR2 SVGIG (reference sequence). The CDR3 protein is CAWSVRLLQGGWIYGVNEQFF. CDR3 DNA: TGTGCCTGGAGTGTACGACTGCTCCAGGGGGGCTGGATATATGGGGTTAATGAGCAGTTCTTC.